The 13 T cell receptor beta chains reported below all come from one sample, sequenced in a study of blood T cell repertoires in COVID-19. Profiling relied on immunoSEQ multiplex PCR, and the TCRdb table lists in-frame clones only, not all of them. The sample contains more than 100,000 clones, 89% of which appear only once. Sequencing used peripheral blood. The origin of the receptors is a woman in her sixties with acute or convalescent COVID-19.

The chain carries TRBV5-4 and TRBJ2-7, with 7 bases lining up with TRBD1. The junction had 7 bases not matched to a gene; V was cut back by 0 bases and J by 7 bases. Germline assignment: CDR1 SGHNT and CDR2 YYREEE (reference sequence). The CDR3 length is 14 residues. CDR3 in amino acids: CASSLGDSWSEQYF. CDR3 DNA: TGTGCCAGCAGCTTGGGGGACAGCTGGTCAGAGCAGTACTTC.

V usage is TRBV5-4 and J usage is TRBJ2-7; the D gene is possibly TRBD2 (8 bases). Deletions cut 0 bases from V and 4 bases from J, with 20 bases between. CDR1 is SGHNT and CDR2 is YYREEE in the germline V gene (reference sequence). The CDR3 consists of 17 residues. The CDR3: CASSLAPGGTDSYEQYF. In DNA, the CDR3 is TGTGCCAGCAGCTTGGCCCCGGGAGGGACAGACTCTTACGAGCAGTACTTC.

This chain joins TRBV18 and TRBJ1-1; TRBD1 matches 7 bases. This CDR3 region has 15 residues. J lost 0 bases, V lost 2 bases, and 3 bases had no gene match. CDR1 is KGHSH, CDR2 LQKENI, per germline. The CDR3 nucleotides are TGTGCCAGCTCACCAACAGGGGACCTGAACACTGAAGCTTTCTTT. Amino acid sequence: CASSPTGDLNTEAFF.

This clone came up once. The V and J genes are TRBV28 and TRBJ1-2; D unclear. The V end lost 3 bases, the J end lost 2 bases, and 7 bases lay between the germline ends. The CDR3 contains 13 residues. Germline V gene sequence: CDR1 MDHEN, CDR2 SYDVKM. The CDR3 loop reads CASSLGNNYGYTF. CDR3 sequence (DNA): TGTGCCAGCAGTTTGGGCAACAACTATGGCTACACCTTC.

CDR3 protein: CASSPSSNEQYF. The CDR3 DNA reads TGTGCCAGCAGTCCGAGTTCCAACGAGCAGTACTTC. The chain combines TRBV12-3 or TRBV12-4 with TRBJ2-7; D is unclear. The V gene lost 5 bases and the J gene lost 5 bases, with 10 bases spanning the gap. The CDR3 consists of 12 residues.

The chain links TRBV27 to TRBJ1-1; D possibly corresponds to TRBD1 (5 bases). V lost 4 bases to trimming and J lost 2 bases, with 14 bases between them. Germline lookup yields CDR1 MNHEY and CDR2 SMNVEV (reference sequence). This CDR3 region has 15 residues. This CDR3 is CASSSPGGVNTEAFF. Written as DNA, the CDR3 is TGTGCCAGCAGTTCCCCTGGAGGGGTTAACACTGAAGCTTTCTTT.

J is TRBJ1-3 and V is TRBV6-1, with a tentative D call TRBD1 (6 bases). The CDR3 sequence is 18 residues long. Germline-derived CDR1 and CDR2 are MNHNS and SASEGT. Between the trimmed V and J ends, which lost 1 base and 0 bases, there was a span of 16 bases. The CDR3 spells CASSEVVSGRGSGNTIYF. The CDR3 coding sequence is TGTGCCAGCAGTGAAGTGGTGTCAGGCAGGGGCTCTGGAAACACCATATATTTT.

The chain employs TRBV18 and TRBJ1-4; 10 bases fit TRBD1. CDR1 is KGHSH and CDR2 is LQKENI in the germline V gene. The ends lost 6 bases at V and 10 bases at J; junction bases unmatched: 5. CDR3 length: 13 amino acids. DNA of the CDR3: TGTGCCAGCTCGCGGGACAGGGGAGGAAAACTGTTTTTT. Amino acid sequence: CASSRDRGGKLFF.

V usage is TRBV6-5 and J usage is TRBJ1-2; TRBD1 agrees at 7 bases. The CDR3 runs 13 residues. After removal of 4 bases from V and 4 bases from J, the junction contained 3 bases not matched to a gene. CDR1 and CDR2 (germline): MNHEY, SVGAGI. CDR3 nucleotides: TGTGCCAGCAGTTCAACAGGGGTCTATGGCTACACCTTC. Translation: CASSSTGVYGYTF.

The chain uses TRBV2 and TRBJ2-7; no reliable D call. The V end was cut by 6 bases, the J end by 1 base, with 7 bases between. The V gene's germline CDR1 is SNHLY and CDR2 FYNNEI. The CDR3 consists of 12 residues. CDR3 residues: CASRGLSYEQYV. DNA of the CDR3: TGTGCCAGCAGGGGCCTGTCCTACGAGCAGTACGTC.

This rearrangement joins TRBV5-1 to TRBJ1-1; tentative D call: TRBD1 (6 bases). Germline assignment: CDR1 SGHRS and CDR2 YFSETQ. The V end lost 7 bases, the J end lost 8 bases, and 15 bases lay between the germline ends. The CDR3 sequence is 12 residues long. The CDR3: CASSRGGVEAFF. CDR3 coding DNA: TGCGCCAGCTCAAGAGGGGGTGTGGAAGCTTTCTTT.

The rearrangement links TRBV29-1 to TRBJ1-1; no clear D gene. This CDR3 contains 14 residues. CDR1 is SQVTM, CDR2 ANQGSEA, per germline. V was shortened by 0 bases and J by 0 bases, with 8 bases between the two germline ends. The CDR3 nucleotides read TGCAGCGTTGAAGATCGTCAGTTGAACACTGAAGCTTTCTTT. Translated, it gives CSVEDRQLNTEAFF.

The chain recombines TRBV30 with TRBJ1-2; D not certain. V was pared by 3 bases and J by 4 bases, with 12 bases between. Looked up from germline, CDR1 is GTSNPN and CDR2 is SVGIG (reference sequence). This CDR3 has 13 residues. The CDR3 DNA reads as TGTGCCTGGAGGTTGCCGGGGAGCTATGGCTACACCTTC. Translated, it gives CAWRLPGSYGYTF. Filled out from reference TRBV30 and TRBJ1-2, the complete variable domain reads SQTIHQWPATLVQPVGSPLSLECTVEGTSNPNLYWYRQAAGRGLQLLFYSVGIGQISSEVPQNLSASRPQDRQFILSSKKLLLSDSGFYLCAWRLPGSYGYTFGSGTRLTVV.